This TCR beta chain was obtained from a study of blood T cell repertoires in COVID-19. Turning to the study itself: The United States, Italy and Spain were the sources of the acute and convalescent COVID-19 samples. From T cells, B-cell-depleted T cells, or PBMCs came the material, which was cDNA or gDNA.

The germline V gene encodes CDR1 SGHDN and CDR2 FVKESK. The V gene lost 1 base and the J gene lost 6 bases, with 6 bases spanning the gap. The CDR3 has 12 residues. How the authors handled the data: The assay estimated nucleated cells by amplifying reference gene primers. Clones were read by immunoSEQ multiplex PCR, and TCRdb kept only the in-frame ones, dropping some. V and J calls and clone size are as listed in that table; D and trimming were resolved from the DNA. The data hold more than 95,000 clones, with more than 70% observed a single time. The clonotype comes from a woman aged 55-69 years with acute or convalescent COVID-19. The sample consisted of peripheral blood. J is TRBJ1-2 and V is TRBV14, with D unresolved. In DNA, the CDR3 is TGTGCCAGCAGCCAAGTACCGGATGGCTACACCTTC. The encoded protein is CASSQVPDGYTF.